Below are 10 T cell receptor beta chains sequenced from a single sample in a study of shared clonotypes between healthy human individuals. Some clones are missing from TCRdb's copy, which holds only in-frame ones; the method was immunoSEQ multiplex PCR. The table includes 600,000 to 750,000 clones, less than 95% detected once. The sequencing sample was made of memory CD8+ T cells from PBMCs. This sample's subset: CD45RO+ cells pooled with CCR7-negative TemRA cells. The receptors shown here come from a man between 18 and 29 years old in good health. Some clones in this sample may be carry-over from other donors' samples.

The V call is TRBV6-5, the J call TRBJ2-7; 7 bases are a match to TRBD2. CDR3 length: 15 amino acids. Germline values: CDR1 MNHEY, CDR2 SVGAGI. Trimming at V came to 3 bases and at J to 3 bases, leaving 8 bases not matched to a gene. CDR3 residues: CASSYGEGGVYEQYF. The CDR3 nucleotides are TGTGCCAGCAGTTATGGGGAGGGCGGAGTCTACGAGCAGTACTTC.

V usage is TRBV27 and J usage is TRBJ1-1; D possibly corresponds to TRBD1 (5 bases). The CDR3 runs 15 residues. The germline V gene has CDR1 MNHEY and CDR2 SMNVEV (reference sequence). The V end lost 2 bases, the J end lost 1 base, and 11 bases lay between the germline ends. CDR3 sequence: CASSLVPGANTEAFF. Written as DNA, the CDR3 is TGTGCCAGCAGTTTAGTACCCGGGGCGAACACTGAAGCTTTCTTT.

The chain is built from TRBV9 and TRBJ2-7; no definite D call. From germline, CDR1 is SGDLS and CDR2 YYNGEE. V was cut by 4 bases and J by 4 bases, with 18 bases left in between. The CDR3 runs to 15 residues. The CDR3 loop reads CASSPTSGSLYEQYF. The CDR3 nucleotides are TGTGCCAGCAGCCCCACCTCGGGTAGTTTGTACGAGCAGTACTTC.

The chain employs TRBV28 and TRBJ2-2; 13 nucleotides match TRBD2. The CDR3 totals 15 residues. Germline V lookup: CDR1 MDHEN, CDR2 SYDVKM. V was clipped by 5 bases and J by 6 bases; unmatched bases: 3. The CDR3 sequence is CASSITSGRAGELFF. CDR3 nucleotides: TGTGCCAGCAGTATCACTAGCGGGAGGGCCGGGGAGCTGTTTTTT.

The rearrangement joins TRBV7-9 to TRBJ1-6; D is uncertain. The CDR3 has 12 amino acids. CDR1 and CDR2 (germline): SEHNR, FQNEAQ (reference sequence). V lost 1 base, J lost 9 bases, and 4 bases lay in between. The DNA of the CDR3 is TGTGCCAGCAGCTTAGGGACTTCACCCCTCCACTTT. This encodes CASSLGTSPLHF. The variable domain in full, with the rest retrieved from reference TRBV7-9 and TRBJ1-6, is DTGVSQNPRHKITKRGQNVTFRCDPISEHNRLYWYRQTLGQGPEFLTYFQNEAQLEKSRLLSDRFSAERPKGSFSTLEIQRTEQGDSAMYLCASSLGTSPLHFGNGTRLTVT.

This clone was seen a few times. CDR3 sequence (DNA): TGTGCCAGCAGCGGGTCCTTCGCTGAAGCTTTCTTT. This codes for CASSGSFAEAFF. The chain joins TRBV11-2 to TRBJ1-1, with D hard to call. The CDR3 consists of 12 residues. Germline V CDR1 and CDR2: SGHAT, FQNNGV. V was shortened by 5 bases and J by 6 bases, with 10 bases between the two germline ends.

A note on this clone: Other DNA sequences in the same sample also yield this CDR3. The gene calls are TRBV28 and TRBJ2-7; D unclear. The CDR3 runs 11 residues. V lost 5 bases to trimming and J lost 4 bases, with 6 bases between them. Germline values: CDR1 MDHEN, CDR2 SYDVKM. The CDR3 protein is CASSPLYEQYF. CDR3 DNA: TGTGCCAGCAGTCCGCTATACGAGCAGTACTTC.

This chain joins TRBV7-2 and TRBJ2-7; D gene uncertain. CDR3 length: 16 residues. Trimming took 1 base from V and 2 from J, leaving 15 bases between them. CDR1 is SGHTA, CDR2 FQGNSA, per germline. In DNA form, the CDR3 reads TGTGCCAGCAGCTTAGACCTATTTATAATCCCCTACGAGCAGTACTTC. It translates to CASSLDLFIIPYEQYF.

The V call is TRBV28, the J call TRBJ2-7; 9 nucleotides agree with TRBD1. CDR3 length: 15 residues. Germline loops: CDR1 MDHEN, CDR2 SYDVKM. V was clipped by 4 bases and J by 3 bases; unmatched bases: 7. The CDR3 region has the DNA TGTGCCAGCAGTTCCCATTCGGGACAGGGCTACGAGCAGTACTTC. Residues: CASSSHSGQGYEQYF.

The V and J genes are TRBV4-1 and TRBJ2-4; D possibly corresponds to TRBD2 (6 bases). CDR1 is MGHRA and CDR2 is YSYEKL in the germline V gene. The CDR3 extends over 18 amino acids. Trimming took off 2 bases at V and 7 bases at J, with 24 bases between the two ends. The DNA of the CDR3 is TGCGCCAGCAGCCAAATACCTCCGGGAGCCATTGGGGGGAACATTCAGTACTTC. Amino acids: CASSQIPPGAIGGNIQYF.